These T cell receptor beta chains were read from a single sample in a study of T-cell reconstitution after alpha-beta-depleted transplantation in children. TCRdb ran MiXCR on the PCR reads and lists one entry per CDR3 protein. This table holds 450,000 to 700,000 distinct CDR3 sequences, 20% to 30% found once. Source: PBMCs, taken before TCRalphabeta/CD19-depleted stem cell transplant. Source of these receptors: a boy under two years old with Wiskott-Aldrich syndrome, due to receive a stem cell transplant. Each CDR3 is given with its conserved first and last residue. D genes are given only for firm matches. The size field is filled for only some rows; it gives once, few, many or a size class.

d_gene,j_gene,v_gene,abundance,CDR3aa,CDR3nt
-,TRBJ2-3,TRBV7-2,few,CASSLVRHTDTQYF,TGTGCCAGCAGCTTAGTACGGCACACAGATACGCAGTATTTT
TRBD1,TRBJ2-1,TRBV5-1,few,CASSLQDRVYNEQFF,TGCGCCAGCAGCTTGCAGGACAGGGTCTACAATGAGCAGTTCTTC
TRBD2,TRBJ2-1,TRBV7-2,few,CASSLRLAGGIEQFF,TGTGCCAGCAGCTTAAGACTAGCGGGAGGGATTGAGCAGTTCTTC
-,TRBJ2-7,TRBV5-1,few,CASSGRHTRPYEQYF,TGCGCCAGCAGCGGGAGACACACCCGACCCTACGAGCAGTACTTC
-,TRBJ2-5,TRBV20-1,-,CSASRKVGAAGGTQYF,TGCAGTGCTAGCAGAAAGGTGGGAGCGGCCGGCGGGACCCAGTACTTC
TRBD2,TRBJ2-1,TRBV12-3/TRBV12-4,-,CASSLRLAGQHNEQFF,TGTGCCAGCAGCCTAAGACTAGCGGGGCAACACAATGAGCAGTTCTTC
-,TRBJ1-2,TRBV6-5,few,CASSSPFAGNGYTF,TGTGCCAGCAGTTCGCCTTTTGCAGGCAATGGCTACACCTTC
TRBD2,TRBJ2-7,TRBV18,few,CASSPSKQGLAGGEQYF,TGTGCCAGCTCACCGTCTAAACAGGGACTAGCGGGAGGCGAGCAGTACTTC
-,TRBJ1-1,TRBV6-5,few,CASSPAGYRLNTEAFF,TGTGCCAGCAGCCCTGCGGGCTACAGGTTGAACACTGAAGCTTTCTTT
-,TRBJ2-7,TRBV7-8,-,CASSLYQEPYEQYF,TGTGCCAGCAGCTTATACCAGGAACCCTACGAGCAGTACTTC
TRBD1,TRBJ1-1,TRBV19,few,CASSNRGTTEAFF,TGTGCCAGTAGTAACAGGGGGACCACTGAAGCTTTCTTT
-,TRBJ2-5,TRBV24-1,few,CATSDLGETQYF,TGTGCCACCAGTGATTTAGGAGAGACCCAGTACTTC
-,TRBJ2-6,TRBV5-1,-,CASSLGRDFLPSGANVLTF,TGCGCCAGCAGCTTGGGAAGGGACTTTCTCCCCTCTGGGGCCAACGTCCTGACTTTC
-,TRBJ1-2,TRBV14,few,CASSRKRQPNYGYTF,TGTGCCAGCAGCCGAAAGCGACAGCCAAACTATGGCTACACCTTC